The source of this TCR beta chain is a study of shared T cell receptors in the human thymus. This CDR3 comprises 14 residues. After removal of 4 bases from V and 0 bases from J, the junction contained 3 bases not matched to a gene. Germline CDR1 is SGHDT and CDR2 is YYEEEE. Assay: immunoSEQ multiplex PCR; the TCRdb copy retains only in-frame clones and omits some. Altogether fewer than 700,000 clones are present, more than 75% being singletons, with the ten largest covering about 0.01%. The sample also formed part of further work on human thymus T cells. That source adds: Thymic and blood repertoires seemed to show skewed V and J gene use. Related work showed strongly overlapping thymic repertoires across unrelated individuals.

This receptor was obtained from a boy under three years old with a congenital heart defect. The specimen sequenced was thymocytes. The genes are TRBV5-6 and TRBJ1-2, with 7 bases identical to TRBD1. CDR3 nucleotide sequence: TGTGCCAGCAGCGTCGGGACAGCTAACTATGGCTACACCTTC. Its protein product is CASSVGTANYGYTF.